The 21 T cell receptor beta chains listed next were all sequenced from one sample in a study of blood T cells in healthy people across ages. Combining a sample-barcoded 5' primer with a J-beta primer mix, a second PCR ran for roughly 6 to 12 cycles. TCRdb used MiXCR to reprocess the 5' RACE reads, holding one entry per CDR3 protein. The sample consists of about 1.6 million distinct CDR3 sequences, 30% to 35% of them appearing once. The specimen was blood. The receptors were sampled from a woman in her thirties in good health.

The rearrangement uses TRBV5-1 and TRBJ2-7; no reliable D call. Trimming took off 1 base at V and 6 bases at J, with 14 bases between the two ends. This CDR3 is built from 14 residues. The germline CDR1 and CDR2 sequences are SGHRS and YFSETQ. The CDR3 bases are TGCGCCAGCAGCTTGACTTTAGTGGGTCCCGAGCAGTACTTC. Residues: CASSLTLVGPEQYF.

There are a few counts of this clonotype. In DNA, the CDR3 is TGTGCCAGCAGTTTAGACGGACAGGGCTCACCCCTCCACTTT. Amino acid sequence: CASSLDGQGSPLHF. The genes are TRBV12-3 or TRBV12-4 and TRBJ1-6; 8 bases match TRBD1. V was pared by 1 base and J by 10 bases, with 3 bases of the junction left unmatched. The CDR3 contains 14 residues.

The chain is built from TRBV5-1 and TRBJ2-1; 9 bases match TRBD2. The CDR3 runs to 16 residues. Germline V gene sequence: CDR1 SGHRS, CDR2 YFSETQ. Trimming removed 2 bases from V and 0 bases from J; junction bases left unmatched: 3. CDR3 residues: CASSFTSGYSYNEQFF. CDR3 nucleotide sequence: TGCGCCAGCAGCTTTACTAGCGGGTACTCCTACAATGAGCAGTTCTTC.

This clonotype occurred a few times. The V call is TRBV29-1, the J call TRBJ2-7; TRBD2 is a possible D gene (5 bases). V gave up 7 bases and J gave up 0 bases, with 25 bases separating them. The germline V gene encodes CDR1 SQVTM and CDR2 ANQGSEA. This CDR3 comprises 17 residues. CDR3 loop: CSGPRFGRGFSSYEQYF. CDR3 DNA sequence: TGCAGCGGTCCAAGATTTGGCCGGGGATTCAGCTCCTACGAGCAGTACTTC.

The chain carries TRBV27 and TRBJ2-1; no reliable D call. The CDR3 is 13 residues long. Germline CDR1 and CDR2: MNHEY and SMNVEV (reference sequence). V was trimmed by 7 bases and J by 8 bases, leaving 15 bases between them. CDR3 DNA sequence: TGTGCCAGCACCCCCGGACCTTGGCATGAGCAGTTCTTC. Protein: CASTPGPWHEQFF.

CDR3 bases: TGCAGTGCTAGAGGCTGGGGGGGGCCCTCGGAGACCCGGTACTTC. Amino acids: CSARGWGGPSETRYF. The rearrangement links TRBV20-1 to TRBJ2-7; perhaps TRBD2 as D (7 bases). Trimming removed 1 base at V and 12 bases at J, with 25 bases between. The CDR3 has 15 residues. Germline CDR1 and CDR2: DFQATT and SNEGSKA (reference sequence).

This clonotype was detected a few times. The CDR3 DNA sequence: TGTGCCAGCAGCCAAGGGGGAGGGACAAACTATGGCTACACCTTC. Translated, it gives CASSQGGGTNYGYTF. The rearrangement links TRBV3-1 to TRBJ1-2; weak D call: TRBD1 (6 bases). The CDR3 sequence is 15 residues long. Germline values: CDR1 LGHDT, CDR2 YNNKEL (reference sequence). V was cut by 1 base and J by 2 bases, with 11 bases left in between.

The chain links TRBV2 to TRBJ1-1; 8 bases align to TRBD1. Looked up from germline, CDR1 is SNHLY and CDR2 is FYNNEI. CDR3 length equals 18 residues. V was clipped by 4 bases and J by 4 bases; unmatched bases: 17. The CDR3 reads CASSGAGGVGVGSTEAFF. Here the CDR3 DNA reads TGTGCCAGCAGTGGGGCAGGGGGCGTTGGGGTAGGTAGCACTGAAGCTTTCTTT.

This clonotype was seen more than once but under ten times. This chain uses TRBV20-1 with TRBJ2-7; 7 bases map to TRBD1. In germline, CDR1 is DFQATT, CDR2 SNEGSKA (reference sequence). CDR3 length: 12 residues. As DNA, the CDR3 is TGCAGGGCTCCCCGACAGGGCTACGAGCAGTACTTC. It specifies CRAPRQGYEQYF.

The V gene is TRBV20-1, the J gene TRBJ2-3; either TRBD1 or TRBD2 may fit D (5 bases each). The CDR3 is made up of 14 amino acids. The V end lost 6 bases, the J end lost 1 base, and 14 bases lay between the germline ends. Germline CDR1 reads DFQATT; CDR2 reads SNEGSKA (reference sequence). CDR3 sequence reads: CSADRDGGTDTQYF. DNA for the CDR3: TGCAGTGCGGACCGGGACGGAGGCACAGATACGCAGTATTTT.

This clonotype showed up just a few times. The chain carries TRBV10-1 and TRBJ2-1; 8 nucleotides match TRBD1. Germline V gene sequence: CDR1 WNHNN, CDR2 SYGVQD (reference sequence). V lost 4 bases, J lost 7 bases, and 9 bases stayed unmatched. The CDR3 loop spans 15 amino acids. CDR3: CASSARGQGLNEQFF. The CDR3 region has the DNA TGCGCCAGCAGTGCCAGAGGACAGGGATTGAATGAGCAGTTCTTC.

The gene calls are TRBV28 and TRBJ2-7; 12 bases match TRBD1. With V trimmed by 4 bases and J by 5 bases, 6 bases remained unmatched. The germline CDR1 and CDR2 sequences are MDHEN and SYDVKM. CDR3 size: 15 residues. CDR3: CASSSPGQGAHEQYF. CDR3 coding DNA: TGTGCCAGCAGTTCTCCGGGACAGGGGGCTCACGAGCAGTACTTC. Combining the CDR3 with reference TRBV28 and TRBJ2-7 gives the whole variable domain DVKVTQSSRYLVKRTGEKVFLECVQDMDHENMFWYRQDPGLGLRLIYFSYDVKMKEKGDIPEGYSVSREKKERFSLILESASTNQTSMYLCASSSPGQGAHEQYFGPGTRLTVT.

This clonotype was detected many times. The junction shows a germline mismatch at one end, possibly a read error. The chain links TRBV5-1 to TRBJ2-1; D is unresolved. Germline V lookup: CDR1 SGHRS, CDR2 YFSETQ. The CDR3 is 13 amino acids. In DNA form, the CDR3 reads TGTGCCAGCAGCTTAACTGAATACAATGAGCAGTTCTTC. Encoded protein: CASSLTEYNEQFF.

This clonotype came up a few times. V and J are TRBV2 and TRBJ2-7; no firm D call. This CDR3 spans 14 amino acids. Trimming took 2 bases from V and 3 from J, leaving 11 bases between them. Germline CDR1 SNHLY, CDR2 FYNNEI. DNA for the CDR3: TGTGCCAGCAGTGAATCTCTCGGCTTCTACGAGCAGTACTTC. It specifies CASSESLGFYEQYF.

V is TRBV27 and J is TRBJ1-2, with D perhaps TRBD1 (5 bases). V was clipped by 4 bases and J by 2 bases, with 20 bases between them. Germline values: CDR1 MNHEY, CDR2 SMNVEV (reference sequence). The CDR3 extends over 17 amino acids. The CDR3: CASSSGAGHQKNYGYTF. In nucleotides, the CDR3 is TGTGCCAGCAGTTCCGGGGCCGGTCACCAAAAGAACTATGGCTACACCTTC.

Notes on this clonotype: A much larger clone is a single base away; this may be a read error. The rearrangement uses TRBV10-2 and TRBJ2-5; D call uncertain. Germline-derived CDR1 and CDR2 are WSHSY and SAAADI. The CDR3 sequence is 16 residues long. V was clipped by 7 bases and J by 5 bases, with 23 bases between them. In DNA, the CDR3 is TGCGCCAGCAAGGGCCTGGTCTTAGGCTCGGTCGAGACCCAGTACTTC. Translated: CASKGLVLGSVETQYF.

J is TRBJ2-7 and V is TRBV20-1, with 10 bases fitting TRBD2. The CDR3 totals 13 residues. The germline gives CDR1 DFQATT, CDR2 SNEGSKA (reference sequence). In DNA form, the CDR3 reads TGCAGGCCAGCGGGGGGGATCTCCTACGAGCAGTACTTC. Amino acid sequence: CRPAGGISYEQYF.

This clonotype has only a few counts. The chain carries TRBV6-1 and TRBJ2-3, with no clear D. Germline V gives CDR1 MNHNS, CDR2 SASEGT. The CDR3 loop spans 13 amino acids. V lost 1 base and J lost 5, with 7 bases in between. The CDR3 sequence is CASSEVGIDTQYF. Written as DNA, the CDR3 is TGTGCCAGCAGTGAAGTTGGGATAGATACGCAGTATTTT.

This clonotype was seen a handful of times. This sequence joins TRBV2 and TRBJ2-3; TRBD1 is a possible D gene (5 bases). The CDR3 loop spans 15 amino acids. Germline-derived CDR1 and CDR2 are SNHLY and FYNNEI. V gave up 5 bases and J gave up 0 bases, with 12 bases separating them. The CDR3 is CASSSPRASTDTQYF. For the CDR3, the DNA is TGTGCCAGCAGTAGCCCCAGGGCTAGCACAGATACGCAGTATTTT.

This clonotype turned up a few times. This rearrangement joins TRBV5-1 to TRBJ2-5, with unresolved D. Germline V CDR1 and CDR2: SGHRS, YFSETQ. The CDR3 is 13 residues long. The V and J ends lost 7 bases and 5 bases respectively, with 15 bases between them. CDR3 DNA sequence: TGCGCCAGCCGCAACATACCTGAGGAGACCCAGTACTTC. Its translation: CASRNIPEETQYF.

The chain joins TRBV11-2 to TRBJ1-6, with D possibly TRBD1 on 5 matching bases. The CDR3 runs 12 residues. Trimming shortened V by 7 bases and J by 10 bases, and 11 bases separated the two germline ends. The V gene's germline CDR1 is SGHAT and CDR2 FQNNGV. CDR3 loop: CASTSEGSPLHF. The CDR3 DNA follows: TGTGCCAGCACCTCCGAGGGGTCACCCCTCCACTTT.